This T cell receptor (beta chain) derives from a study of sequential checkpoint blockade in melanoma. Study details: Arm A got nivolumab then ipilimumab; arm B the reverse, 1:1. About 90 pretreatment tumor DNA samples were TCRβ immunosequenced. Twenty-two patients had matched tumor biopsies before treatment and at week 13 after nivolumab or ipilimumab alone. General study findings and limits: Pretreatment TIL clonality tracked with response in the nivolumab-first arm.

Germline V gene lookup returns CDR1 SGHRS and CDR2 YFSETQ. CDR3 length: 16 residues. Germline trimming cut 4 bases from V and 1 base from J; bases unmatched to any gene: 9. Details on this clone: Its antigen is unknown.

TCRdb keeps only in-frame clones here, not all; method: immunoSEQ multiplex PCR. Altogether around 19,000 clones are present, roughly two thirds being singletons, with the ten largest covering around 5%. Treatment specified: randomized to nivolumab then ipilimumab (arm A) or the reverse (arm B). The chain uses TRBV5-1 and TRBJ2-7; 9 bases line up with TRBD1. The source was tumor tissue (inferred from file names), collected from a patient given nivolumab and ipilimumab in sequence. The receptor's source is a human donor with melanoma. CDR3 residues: CASSLGTGRLSYEQYF. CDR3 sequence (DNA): TGCGCCAGCAGCCTCGGGACAGGGAGGCTTTCCTACGAGCAGTACTTC.